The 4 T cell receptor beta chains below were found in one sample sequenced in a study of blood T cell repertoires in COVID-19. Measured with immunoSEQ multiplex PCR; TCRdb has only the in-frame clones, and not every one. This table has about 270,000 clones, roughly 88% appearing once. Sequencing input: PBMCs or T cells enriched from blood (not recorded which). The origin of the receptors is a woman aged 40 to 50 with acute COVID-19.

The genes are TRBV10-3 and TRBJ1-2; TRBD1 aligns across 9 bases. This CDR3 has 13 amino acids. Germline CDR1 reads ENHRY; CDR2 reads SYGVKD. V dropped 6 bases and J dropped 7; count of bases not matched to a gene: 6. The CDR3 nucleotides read TGTGCCATCAGCTCCGGGACAGGGTTTGGCTACACCTTC. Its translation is CAISSGTGFGYTF.

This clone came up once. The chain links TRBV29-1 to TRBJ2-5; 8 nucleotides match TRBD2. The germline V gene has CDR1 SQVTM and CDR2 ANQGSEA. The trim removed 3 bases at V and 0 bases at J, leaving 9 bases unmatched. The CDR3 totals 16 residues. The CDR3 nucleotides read TGCAGCGTTGACGCTTTTCTGCGGGAGGACCAAGAGACCCAGTACTTC. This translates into CSVDAFLREDQETQYF.

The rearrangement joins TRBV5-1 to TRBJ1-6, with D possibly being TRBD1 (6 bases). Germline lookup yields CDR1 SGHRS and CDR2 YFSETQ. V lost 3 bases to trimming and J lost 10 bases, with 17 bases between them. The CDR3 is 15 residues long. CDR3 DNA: TGCGCCAGCAGCTCCGGGACACCTCAAACCTCACCCCTCCACTTT. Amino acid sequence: CASSSGTPQTSPLHF.

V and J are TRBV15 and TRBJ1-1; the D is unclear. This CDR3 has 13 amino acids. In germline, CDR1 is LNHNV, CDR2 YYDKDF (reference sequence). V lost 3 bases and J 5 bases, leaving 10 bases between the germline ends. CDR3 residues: CATSRQEETEAFF. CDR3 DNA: TGTGCCACCAGCAGGCAGGAGGAGACTGAAGCTTTCTTT.